A single sample is the source of the 10 T cell receptor beta chains below, sequenced in a study of T cell responses to AZD1222 COVID-19 vaccine. Clones were sequenced by immunoSEQ multiplex PCR, and TCRdb holds only the in-frame ones, with some missing. The sample records about 27,000 clones, roughly 90% being singletons. The sample in question was peripheral blood, obtained 28 days after the second AZD1222 dose. The receptors come from an adult who received the AZD1222 COVID-19 vaccine.

V gene TRBV27 combines with J gene TRBJ2-7; 10 bases are a match to TRBD1. In germline, CDR1 is MNHEY, CDR2 SMNVEV (reference sequence). V lost 10 bases and J lost 5; bases outside the gene matches: 8. CDR3 length: 13 residues. The CDR3 DNA is TGTGCCACCGTAGACAGGGGGCGAAACGAGCAGTACTTC. The encoded protein is CATVDRGRNEQYF.

The gene calls are TRBV6-5 and TRBJ1-1, with a possible D match to TRBD1 (6 bases). CDR1 is MNHEY, CDR2 SVGAGI, per germline. The V and J ends lost 7 bases and 2 bases respectively, with 11 bases between them. This CDR3 has 13 residues. CDR3 sequence reads: CASKTGINTEAFF. The DNA for the CDR3 is TGTGCCAGCAAGACAGGAATAAACACTGAAGCTTTCTTT.

V usage is TRBV7-7 and J usage is TRBJ2-3, with TRBD1 matching over 8 bases. CDR1 is SSHAT and CDR2 is FNYEAQ in the germline V gene (reference sequence). The CDR3 runs to 15 residues. V gave up 5 bases and J gave up 6 bases; unmatched junction bases: 10. The CDR3 region is CASSQGTGRVDTQYF. The CDR3 nucleotides are TGTGCCAGCAGCCAAGGGACAGGCCGGGTGGATACGCAGTATTTT.

The chain joins TRBV5-6 to TRBJ2-7; D gene unclear. The CDR3 length is 11 residues. The V gene's germline CDR1 is SGHDT and CDR2 YYEEEE. V shed 5 bases and J shed 7 bases, with 10 bases lying between them. Here the CDR3 reads CASSNRWEQYF. CDR3 DNA: TGTGCCAGCAGTAACCGGTGGGAGCAGTACTTC.

This sequence joins TRBV11-3 and TRBJ2-3; 10 nucleotides align to TRBD2. Germline trimming cut 2 bases from V and 3 bases from J; bases unmatched to any gene: 2. In germline, CDR1 is SGHNT, CDR2 YENEEA. The CDR3 contains 15 residues. Here the CDR3 reads CASSLTSGITDTQYF. The CDR3 DNA sequence: TGTGCCAGCAGCTTAACTAGCGGGATTACAGATACGCAGTATTTT. Complete variable domain (other parts from reference TRBV11-3 and TRBJ2-3): EAGVVQSPRYKIIEKKQPVAFWCNPISGHNTLYWYLQNLGQGPELLIRYENEEAVDDSQLPKDRFSAERLKGVDSTLKIQPAELGDSAVYLCASSLTSGITDTQYFGPGTRLTVL.

This chain uses TRBV5-1 with TRBJ1-4, with 8 positions matching TRBD1. The ends lost 5 bases at V and 4 bases at J; junction bases unmatched: 7. This CDR3 is built from 15 residues. Germline CDR1 reads SGHRS; CDR2 reads YFSETQ. Here the CDR3 reads CASSIPTGDNEKLFF. CDR3 nucleotide sequence: TGCGCCAGCAGTATCCCGACAGGGGATAATGAAAAACTGTTTTTT.

The gene calls are TRBV9 and TRBJ2-3; 12 nucleotides match TRBD2. This CDR3 is 15 amino acids long. Germline V gene data show CDR1 as SGDLS and CDR2 as YYNGEE. The V segment lost 4 bases and the J segment 8 bases; nucleotides outside the gene matches: 8. The CDR3 bases are TGTGCCAGCAGCCGAGGACTAGCGGGACGAGTTACGCAGTATTTT. It codes for CASSRGLAGRVTQYF.

This chain joins TRBV7-2 and TRBJ2-4; 9 nucleotides agree with TRBD1. Trimming removed 10 bases from V and 0 bases from J; junction bases left unmatched: 16. Germline V gene lookup returns CDR1 SGHTA and CDR2 FQGNSA. This CDR3 has 18 residues. CDR3 in DNA: TGTGCCACCCAGCCGGGACAGGGATTAACCTTAGCCAAAAACATTCAGTACTTC. It encodes CATQPGQGLTLAKNIQYF.

The chain joins TRBV24-1 to TRBJ2-2; D remains unclear. The V gene's germline CDR1 is KGHDR and CDR2 SFDVKD. The length of the CDR3 is 16 residues. V lost 5 bases and J 4 bases, leaving 16 bases between the germline ends. The DNA for the CDR3 is TGTGCCACCAGTGCCCCGGACGGGCGAGGCACCGGGGAGCTGTTTTTT. This gives the protein CATSAPDGRGTGELFF.

The gene calls are TRBV6-2 or TRBV6-3 and TRBJ1-2, with TRBD1 as a possible D gene (6 bases). CDR1 is MNHEY and CDR2 is SVGEGT in the germline V gene. The germline V and J ends were trimmed by 4 bases and 1 base, with 13 bases remaining between them. There are 15 residues in the CDR3. CDR3 sequence (DNA): TGTGCCAGCAGTTTCGGGGGGCAAGTTAACTATGGCTACACCTTC. This sequence encodes CASSFGGQVNYGYTF.